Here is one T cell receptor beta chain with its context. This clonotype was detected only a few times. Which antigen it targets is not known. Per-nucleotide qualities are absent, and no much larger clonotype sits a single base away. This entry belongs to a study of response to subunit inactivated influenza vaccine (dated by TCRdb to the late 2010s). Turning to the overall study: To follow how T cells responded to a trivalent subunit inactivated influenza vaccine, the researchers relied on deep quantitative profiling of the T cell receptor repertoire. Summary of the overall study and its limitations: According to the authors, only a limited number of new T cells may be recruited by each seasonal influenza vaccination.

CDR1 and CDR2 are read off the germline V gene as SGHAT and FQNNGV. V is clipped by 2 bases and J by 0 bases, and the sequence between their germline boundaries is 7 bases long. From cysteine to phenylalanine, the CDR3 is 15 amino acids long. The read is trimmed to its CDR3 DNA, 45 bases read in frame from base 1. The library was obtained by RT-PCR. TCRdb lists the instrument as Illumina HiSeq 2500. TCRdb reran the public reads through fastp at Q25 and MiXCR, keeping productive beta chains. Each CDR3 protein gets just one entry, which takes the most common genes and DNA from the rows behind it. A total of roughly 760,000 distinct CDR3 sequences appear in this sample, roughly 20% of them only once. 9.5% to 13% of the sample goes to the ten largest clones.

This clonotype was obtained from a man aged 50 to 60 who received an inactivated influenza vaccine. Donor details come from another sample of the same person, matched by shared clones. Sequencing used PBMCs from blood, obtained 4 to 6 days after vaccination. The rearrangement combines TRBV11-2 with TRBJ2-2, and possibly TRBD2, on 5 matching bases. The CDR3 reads CASSLLLANTGELFF. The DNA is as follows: TGTGCCAGCAGCTTATTACTAGCGAACACCGGGGAGCTGTTTTTT.